This T cell receptor beta chain was profiled in a study of CD8+CD57+ T cells in acquired aplastic anemia. The CDR3 covers 16 residues. V trimming: 4 bases; J trimming: 2 bases; junction bases outside the gene matches: 10. A note on this clonotype: What it binds is unknown.

Patients included in sequencing had previously demonstrated CD8+CD57+ cell expansion by flow cytometry. Acquired aplastic anemia of severe grade affected all patients. Blood sampling was performed on the patients, and none of them had received therapy by then. The template for TCR beta VDJ and CDR3 sequence profiling was genomic DNA. MiXCR, run by TCRdb on the reads, gives a single entry per CDR3 protein. The sample carries about 470,000 distinct CDR3 sequences, around 30% recorded once. Study observations and caveats: Patients showed no significant difference from controls in CD8+ Simpson's diversity. Overlapping CD8+ CDR3 repertoires of patients and controls contained under 35 shared sequences.

This sequence originates from a human donor with aplastic anemia. The V call is TRBV12-3 or TRBV12-4, the J call TRBJ1-1; 7 bases match TRBD1. The specimen was sorted CD4+, CD8+, or CD8+CD57+ T cells (not recorded which) from PBMCs. The CDR3 protein is CASSYGQVLGNTEAFF. The CDR3 bases are TGTGCCAGCAGTTATGGACAGGTTCTTGGTAACACTGAAGCTTTCTTT.